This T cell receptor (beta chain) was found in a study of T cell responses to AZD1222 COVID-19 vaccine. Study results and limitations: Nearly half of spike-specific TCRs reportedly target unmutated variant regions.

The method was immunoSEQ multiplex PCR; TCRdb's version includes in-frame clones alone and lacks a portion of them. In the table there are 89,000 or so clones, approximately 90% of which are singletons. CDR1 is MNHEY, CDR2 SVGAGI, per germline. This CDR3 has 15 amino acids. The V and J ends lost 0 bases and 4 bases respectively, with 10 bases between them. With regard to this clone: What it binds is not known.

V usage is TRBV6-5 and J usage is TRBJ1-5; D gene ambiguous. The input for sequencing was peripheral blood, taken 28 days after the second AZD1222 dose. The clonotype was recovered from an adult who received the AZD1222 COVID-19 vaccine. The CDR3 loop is CASSYSPRSNQPQHF. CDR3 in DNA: TGTGCCAGCAGTTACTCGCCCAGATCTAATCAGCCCCAGCATTTT.